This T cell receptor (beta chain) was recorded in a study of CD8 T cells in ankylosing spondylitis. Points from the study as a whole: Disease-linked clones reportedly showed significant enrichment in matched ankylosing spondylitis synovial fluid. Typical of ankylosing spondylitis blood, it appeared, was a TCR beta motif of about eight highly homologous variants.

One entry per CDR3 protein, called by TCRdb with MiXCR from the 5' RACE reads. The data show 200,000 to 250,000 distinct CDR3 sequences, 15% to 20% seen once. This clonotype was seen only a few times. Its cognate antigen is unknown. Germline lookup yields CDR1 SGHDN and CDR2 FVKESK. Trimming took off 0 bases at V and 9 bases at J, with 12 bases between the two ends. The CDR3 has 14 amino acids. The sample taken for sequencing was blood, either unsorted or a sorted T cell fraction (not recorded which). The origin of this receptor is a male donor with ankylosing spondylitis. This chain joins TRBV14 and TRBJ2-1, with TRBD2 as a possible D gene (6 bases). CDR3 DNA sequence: TGTGCCAGCAGCCAAGATTCGCTCGGGAGTGAGCAGTTCTTC. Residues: CASSQDSLGSEQFF.